The clone carrying this T cell receptor (beta chain) came up a few times. What it binds is not known. Repertoires were generated with immunoSEQ multiplex PCR, while TCRdb's copy carries only in-frame clones and drops some. This table has around 940,000 clones, less than 85% appearing once. This sample is drawn from a study of shared clonotypes between healthy human individuals. Overall study results and limits: Depth of sequencing was expected to influence donor clonotype sharing. Non-shared clonotypes displayed generation probabilities falling below those of clonotypes present in all four donors. The sharing of approximately 5.1% of naive CD4 clonotypes was seen across a handful of donors.

Germline values: CDR1 MNHNS, CDR2 SASEGT. The CDR3 is 15 residues long. The trim removed 2 bases at V and 7 bases at J, leaving 8 bases unmatched. The authors divided CD4+ cells into CD45RA+ naive and CD45RA-negative memory subsets. The clonotype originates from a man in his late teens or twenties in good health. The chain joins TRBV6-1 to TRBJ2-1; the match to TRBD2 covers 7 bases. What was sequenced was memory CD4+ T cells sorted from blood. Subset reported: CD45RA-negative fraction. CDR3 sequence (DNA): TGTGCCAGCAGTGAACCAGGACTAGTAGTGAATGAGCAGTTCTTC. Encoded protein: CASSEPGLVVNEQFF.